The 25 T cell receptor beta chains below were found in one sample sequenced in a study of shared clonotypes between healthy human individuals. TCRdb's table, derived via immunoSEQ multiplex PCR, lists solely in-frame clones and lacks some. This repertoire shows roughly 2.4 million clones, almost 96% found once; its top ten account for around 0.13%. The sequencing input was naive CD4+ T cells sorted from blood. The subset was: CD45RA+ positively selected. The receptors derive from a man between 18 and 29 years old in good health.

V is TRBV5-3 and J is TRBJ2-7; tentatively, D is TRBD2 (6 bases). TRBV5-3 is placed among ORFs of uncertain function. This CDR3 has 15 amino acids. V was clipped by 1 base and J by 2 bases, with 13 bases between them. CDR3 protein: CARSLSLGGTYEQYF. Here the CDR3 DNA reads TGTGCCAGAAGCTTGAGTCTCGGCGGGACCTACGAGCAGTACTTC.

V gene TRBV2 combines with J gene TRBJ1-1; TRBD1 matches 9 bases. Germline V gene sequence: CDR1 SNHLY, CDR2 FYNNEI. This CDR3 comprises 15 residues. Unmatched junction bases numbered 7, after V lost 4 bases and J lost 4 bases. CDR3 protein: CASSVEQGAVTEAFF. The CDR3 DNA reads as TGTGCCAGCAGTGTCGAACAGGGGGCGGTCACTGAAGCTTTCTTT. The entire variable domain, with the rest obtained from reference TRBV2 and TRBJ1-1, is as follows: EPEVTQTPSHQVTQMGQEVILRCVPISNHLYFYWYRQILGQKVEFLVSFYNNEISEKSEIFDDQFSVERPDGSNFTLKIRSTKLEDSAMYFCASSVEQGAVTEAFFGQGTRLTVV.

The chain carries TRBV6-5 and TRBJ2-3; D possibly corresponds to TRBD2 (5 bases). V was shortened by 6 bases and J by 3 bases, with 13 bases between the two germline ends. CDR1 MNHEY and CDR2 SVGAGI come from the germline V gene. The CDR3 is 14 amino acids. CDR3 amino acids: CASSRPGKTDTQYF. The CDR3 region has the DNA TGTGCCAGCAGCCGCCCGGGGAAAACAGATACGCAGTATTTT.

The V gene is TRBV27, the J gene TRBJ1-1; no reliable D call. The CDR3 runs 15 residues. Trimming took 7 bases from V and 4 from J, leaving 19 bases between them. Germline CDR1 reads MNHEY; CDR2 reads SMNVEV (reference sequence). DNA of the CDR3: TGTGCCAGCACCCTACGGCCGGGAACGGGCACTGAAGCTTTCTTT. Its protein product is CASTLRPGTGTEAFF.

The gene calls are TRBV28 and TRBJ1-2; tentative D call: TRBD1 (6 bases). Per the germline V gene, CDR1 is MDHEN and CDR2 is SYDVKM. The CDR3 has 14 amino acids. Trimming removed 10 bases at V and 6 bases at J, with 21 bases between. CDR3 sequence reads: CATVAVRGRDGYTF. In nucleotides, the CDR3 is TGTGCCACCGTCGCCGTCCGGGGGCGCGATGGCTACACCTTC.

The chain is built from TRBV7-2 and TRBJ2-7; D call uncertain. CDR3 size: 13 residues. The germline CDR1 and CDR2 sequences are SGHTA and FQGNSA. V lost 1 base and J 4 bases, leaving 8 bases between the germline ends. CDR3 loop: CASSLVRTYEQYF. The CDR3 DNA sequence: TGTGCCAGCAGCTTAGTTCGGACGTACGAGCAGTACTTC.

The rearrangement links TRBV30 to TRBJ2-3; D is undetermined. CDR3 length: 13 residues. Germline CDR1 is GTSNPN and CDR2 is SVGIG (reference sequence). V lost 5 bases and J lost 5, with 14 bases in between. In nucleotides, the CDR3 is TGTGCCTGGGGTTCCGCAGTCAGAGATACGCAGTATTTT. This codes for CAWGSAVRDTQYF.

This chain connects TRBV9 to TRBJ1-1, with 8 positions matching TRBD1. After removal of 0 bases from V and 1 base from J, the junction contained 8 bases not matched to a gene. CDR1 is SGDLS and CDR2 is YYNGEE in the germline V gene. CDR3 length: 17 amino acids. The CDR3 DNA reads TGTGCCAGCAGCGTAGACCCCCCGGACAGGGCGAACACTGAAGCTTTCTTT. This encodes CASSVDPPDRANTEAFF.

The V call is TRBV10-1, the J call TRBJ2-2, with D possibly TRBD1 on 5 matching bases. The CDR3 length is 13 residues. V was shortened by 8 bases and J by 1 base, with 8 bases between the two germline ends. CDR1 is WNHNN, CDR2 SYGVQD, per germline (reference sequence). In DNA, the CDR3 is TGCGCCAGCTTTGACAGGAACACCGGGGAGCTGTTTTTT. Translation gives CASFDRNTGELFF.

The table lists this clone with a count of one. An end of the junction differs from the germline gene, which may be a read error. V and J are TRBV7-3 and TRBJ2-5; D might be TRBD1 or TRBD2, each matching 5 bases. Germline V gene sequence: CDR1 SGHTA, CDR2 FQGTGA. There are 12 residues in the CDR3. The CDR3 DNA reads as TGTGCCAGCAGCGATCCACCCGGGGCGCTGAACTTC. This translates into CASSDPPGALNF.

On this clone: The same CDR3 is also encoded by other DNA sequences in this sample. The V gene is TRBV4-1, the J gene TRBJ1-2; 8 nucleotides line up with TRBD1. The CDR3 sequence is 15 residues long. V was clipped by 1 base and J by 5 bases; unmatched bases: 6. Germline V lookup: CDR1 MGHRA, CDR2 YSYEKL. CDR3 residues: CASSQVGQGNYGYTF. The DNA of the CDR3 is TGCGCCAGCAGCCAAGTAGGACAGGGTAATTATGGCTACACCTTC.

The rearrangement joins TRBV11-2 to TRBJ1-6; D possibly corresponds to TRBD1 (5 bases). The CDR3 is 16 amino acids. V was pared by 4 bases and J by 4 bases, with 14 bases between. CDR1 and CDR2 from the germline V gene are SGHAT and FQNNGV. CDR3 coding DNA: TGTGCCAGCAGCTCACCCGGGGGACGTTATAATTCACCCCTCCACTTT. It codes for CASSSPGGRYNSPLHF.

The V and J genes are TRBV5-1 and TRBJ2-3; D is ambiguous. The CDR3 is made up of 16 amino acids. Per the germline V gene, CDR1 is SGHRS and CDR2 is YFSETQ. V gave up 4 bases and J gave up 1 base, with 16 bases separating them. The CDR3 protein is CASSPPWAEGTDTQYF. CDR3 nucleotide sequence: TGCGCCAGCAGCCCCCCTTGGGCCGAGGGCACAGATACGCAGTATTTT.

For this clone: Other DNA sequences in the same sample also yield this CDR3. The chain couples TRBV18 to TRBJ1-1; tentative D call: TRBD1 (5 bases). Germline CDR1 reads KGHSH; CDR2 reads LQKENI. Trimming took 6 bases from V and 1 from J, leaving 9 bases between them. The CDR3 consists of 13 residues. CDR3 sequence (DNA): TGTGCCAGCTCGCTCGACAGGAACACTGAAGCTTTCTTT. Translating it yields CASSLDRNTEAFF.

The chain carries TRBV27 and TRBJ2-6; possible D gene TRBD1, 5 bases. This CDR3 contains 15 residues. The V and J ends lost 2 bases and 4 bases respectively, with 9 bases between them. The germline CDR1 and CDR2 sequences are MNHEY and SMNVEV (reference sequence). The CDR3 loop reads CASSLRGTGANVLTF. The CDR3 coding sequence is TGTGCCAGCAGTTTAAGGGGAACCGGGGCCAACGTCCTGACTTTC. The entire variable domain, with the rest obtained from reference TRBV27 and TRBJ2-6, is as follows: EAQVTQNPRYLITVTGKKLTVTCSQNMNHEYMSWYRQDPGLGLRQIYYSMNVEVTDKGDVPEGYKVSRKEKRNFPLILESPSPNQTSLYFCASSLRGTGANVLTFGAGSRLTVL.

To note about this clone: Its ends do not fully match the called genes, so a read error is possible. V gene TRBV7-7 combines with J gene TRBJ2-2; D may be TRBD2 (6 bases). Germline V gene data show CDR1 as SSHAT and CDR2 as FNYEAQ (reference sequence). The length of the CDR3 is 16 residues. DNA for the CDR3: TGTGCTAGCAGCTTAGCATCTAGCGTAGTGGCCGGGGAGCTGTTTTTT. This translates into CASSLASSVVAGELFF.

The V gene is TRBV5-6, the J gene TRBJ2-2, with D tentatively TRBD1 (5 bases). CDR1 and CDR2 from the germline V gene are SGHDT and YYEEEE. The CDR3 covers 15 residues. V was trimmed by 6 bases and J by 5 bases, leaving 17 bases between them. The CDR3 region is CASNREQGRTGELFF. The CDR3 coding sequence is TGTGCCAGCAATAGAGAGCAGGGAAGGACCGGGGAGCTGTTTTTT. The variable domain in full, with the rest retrieved from reference TRBV5-6 and TRBJ2-2, is DAGVTQSPTHLIKTRGQQVTLRCSPKSGHDTVSWYQQALGQGPQFIFQYYEEEERQRGNFPDRFSGHQFPNYSSELNVNALLLGDSALYLCASNREQGRTGELFFGEGSRLTVL.

The chain couples TRBV7-8 to TRBJ1-2; D uncertain. Germline assignment: CDR1 SGHVS and CDR2 FQNEAQ. Trimming took 1 base from V and 0 from J, leaving 9 bases between them. The CDR3 has 15 residues. CDR3 amino acids: CASSLDPFTNYGYTF. In DNA, the CDR3 is TGTGCCAGCAGCTTAGACCCTTTTACTAACTATGGCTACACCTTC.

The chain uses TRBV11-2 and TRBJ1-1; D might be TRBD1 (5 bases). The V and J ends lost 1 base and 1 base respectively, with 16 bases between them. Per the germline V gene, CDR1 is SGHAT and CDR2 is FQNNGV. The CDR3 consists of 17 residues. CDR3 bases: TGTGCCAGCAGCTTAGTTGGCAGGGCCAAGCCGAACACTGAAGCTTTCTTT. Amino acid sequence: CASSLVGRAKPNTEAFF.

The rearrangement links TRBV19 to TRBJ1-5; 8 positions match TRBD1. With V trimmed by 4 bases and J by 4 bases, 6 bases remained unmatched. This CDR3 has 15 amino acids. The germline CDR1 and CDR2 sequences are LNHDA and SQIVND (reference sequence). The CDR3 DNA reads TGTGCCAGTAGTACGGGACAGGTGATTAATCAGCCCCAGCATTTT. Protein product: CASSTGQVINQPQHF. Supplemented by reference TRBV19 and TRBJ1-5, the full variable domain reads DGGITQSPKYLFRKEGQNVTLSCEQNLNHDAMYWYRQDPGQGLRLIYYSQIVNDFQKGDIAEGYSVSREKKESFPLTVTSAQKNPTAFYLCASSTGQVINQPQHFGDGTRLSIL.

This clone showed up just once. The J gene is TRBJ2-6, the V gene TRBV9, with TRBD2 matching 7 bases. V gave up 2 bases and J gave up 8 bases; unmatched junction bases: 13. The germline CDR1 and CDR2 sequences are SGDLS and YYNGEE. The CDR3 is 17 amino acids. The CDR3 region has the DNA TGTGCCAGCAGCGTCCAGGGAGGGATGTATGTGACCAACGTCCTGACTTTC. Its translation is CASSVQGGMYVTNVLTF.

The chain joins TRBV7-8 to TRBJ2-5; 12 nucleotides line up with TRBD2. The CDR3 covers 19 residues. Germline V lookup: CDR1 SGHVS, CDR2 FQNEAQ. V gave up 0 bases and J gave up 0 bases; unmatched junction bases: 8. This CDR3 reads CASSLAGLAGGPYQETQYF. DNA of the CDR3: TGTGCCAGCAGCTTAGCGGGGCTAGCGGGAGGGCCGTACCAAGAGACCCAGTACTTC.

The chain joins TRBV30 to TRBJ2-7; D gene ambiguous. With 2 bases removed from V and 3 bases from J, the gap between germline ends came to 14 bases. Germline V gene data show CDR1 as GTSNPN and CDR2 as SVGIG (reference sequence). The CDR3 is 14 amino acids. The CDR3 DNA follows: TGTGCCTGGAGTCCACATAAGGTTGGCTACGAGCAGTACTTC. This codes for CAWSPHKVGYEQYF. The full variable domain, its missing parts supplied by reference TRBV30 and TRBJ2-7, is SQTIHQWPATLVQPVGSPLSLECTVEGTSNPNLYWYRQAAGRGLQLLFYSVGIGQISSEVPQNLSASRPQDRQFILSSKKLLLSDSGFYLCAWSPHKVGYEQYFGPGTRLTVT.

J is TRBJ1-2 and V is TRBV5-4, with TRBD1 as a possible D gene (6 bases). CDR3 length: 15 residues. Germline V gene lookup returns CDR1 SGHNT and CDR2 YYREEE (reference sequence). The V gene lost 10 bases and the J gene lost 11 bases, with 30 bases spanning the gap. The CDR3 sequence: CAYSLGGSGAAPYTF. DNA of the CDR3: TGTGCCTACTCCCTGGGGGGCAGCGGAGCCGCCCCTTACACCTTC. Drawing the rest from reference TRBV5-4 and TRBJ1-2, the complete variable domain is ETGVTQSPTHLIKTRGQQVTLRCSSQSGHNTVSWYQQALGQGPQFIFQYYREEENGRGNFPPRFSGLQFPNYSSELNVNALELDDSALYLCAYSLGGSGAAPYTFGSGTRLTVV.

The chain is built from TRBV5-5 and TRBJ2-5, with 7 bases identical to TRBD2. Germline loops: CDR1 SGHKS, CDR2 YYEKEE (reference sequence). V shed 4 bases, J shed 1 base, and the junction held 7 bases outside the gene matches. The CDR3 contains 15 residues. CDR3: CASSREVTLQETQYF. The CDR3 coding sequence is TGTGCCAGCAGCCGGGAGGTGACCCTCCAAGAGACCCAGTACTTC.